Presented here are 21 T cell receptor beta chains from one specimen sequenced in a study of blood T cell repertoires in COVID-19. Assay: immunoSEQ multiplex PCR; the TCRdb copy retains only in-frame clones and omits some. The table shows 90,000 to 150,000 clones, with around nine tenths occurring only once. The sample comprised peripheral blood. These receptor sequences come from a woman between 50 and 59 years old with active or convalescent COVID-19.

The chain couples TRBV29-1 to TRBJ2-7; tentative D call: TRBD1 (6 bases). With 7 bases removed from V and 5 bases from J, the gap between germline ends came to 18 bases. In germline, CDR1 is SQVTM, CDR2 ANQGSEA. This CDR3 has 13 amino acids. The chain's CDR3 is CSAGTRGRNEQYF. The CDR3 DNA reads TGCAGCGCTGGGACAAGGGGACGGAACGAGCAGTACTTC.

This clone was counted only a few times. V is TRBV5-4 and J is TRBJ1-6; possibly TRBD1 for D (6 bases). Trimming took off 0 bases at V and 7 bases at J, with 11 bases between the two ends. Germline V gene sequence: CDR1 SGHNT, CDR2 YYREEE (reference sequence). The CDR3 sequence is 15 residues long. The CDR3 spells CASSLEQGLNSPLHF. For the CDR3, the DNA is TGTGCCAGCAGCTTGGAGCAGGGGTTAAATTCACCCCTCCACTTT.

The V and J genes are TRBV5-6 and TRBJ2-1; D is possibly TRBD2 (5 bases). This CDR3 spans 15 amino acids. With 0 bases removed from V and 10 bases from J, the gap between germline ends came to 17 bases. Germline V gives CDR1 SGHDT, CDR2 YYEEEE. CDR3 protein: CASSLGPGMMLEQFF. The CDR3 bases are TGTGCCAGCAGCTTGGGCCCCGGGATGATGTTAGAGCAGTTCTTC.

To note about this clone: At one boundary the junction diverges from the germline segment, which might be a read error. The V gene is TRBV18, the J gene TRBJ2-6; TRBD1 agrees at 8 bases. CDR3 size: 16 residues. Germline V gene sequence: CDR1 KGHSH, CDR2 LQKENI. The chain's CDR3 is CANSPGTGSGANVLTF. The CDR3 region has the DNA TGTGCCAACTCACCCGGGACAGGCTCTGGGGCCAACGTCCTGACTTTC. Full variable domain (outside the CDR3, taken from reference TRBV18 and TRBJ2-6): NAGVMQNPRHLVRRRGQEARLRCSPMKGHSHVYWYRQLPEEGLKFMVYLQKENIIDESGMPKERFSAEFPKEGPSILRIQQVVRGDSAAYFCANSPGTGSGANVLTFGAGSRLTVL.

This clone has just a few counts. This chain links TRBV5-4 with TRBJ2-2; 7 nucleotides align to TRBD2. Germline V gene sequence: CDR1 SGHNT, CDR2 YYREEE (reference sequence). Losses at the gene ends were 0 bases for V and 7 bases for J; bases not matched to a gene: 6. This CDR3 is built from 15 residues. CDR3 sequence (DNA): TGTGCCAGCAGCTTGGCTGGACTAGGAGTCGGGGAGCTGTTTTTT. Its translation is CASSLAGLGVGELFF.

The genes are TRBV13 and TRBJ1-5; 7 bases are a match to TRBD1. V dropped 5 bases and J dropped 0; count of bases not matched to a gene: 7. Germline CDR1 reads PRHDT; CDR2 reads FYEKMQ (reference sequence). The CDR3 is 16 residues long. The CDR3 loop reads CASSTRTGYSNQPQHF. CDR3 sequence (DNA): TGTGCCAGCAGCACCCGGACAGGATATAGCAATCAGCCCCAGCATTTT. Drawing the rest from reference TRBV13 and TRBJ1-5, the complete variable domain is AAGVIQSPRHLIKEKRETATLKCYPIPRHDTVYWYQQGPGQDPQFLISFYEKMQSDKGSIPDRFSAQQFSDYHSELNMSSLELGDSALYFCASSTRTGYSNQPQHFGDGTRLSIL.

This clone was recorded once. This chain joins TRBV18 and TRBJ1-3; D gene uncertain. The CDR3 length is 14 residues. V lost 2 bases and J lost 4, with 9 bases in between. Germline V CDR1 and CDR2: KGHSH, LQKENI. CDR3 loop: CASSPFGEGNTIYF. CDR3 DNA sequence: TGTGCCAGCTCACCATTCGGGGAGGGAAACACCATATATTTT.

V gene TRBV11-2 combines with J gene TRBJ2-7; TRBD2 aligns across 9 bases. The CDR3 has 16 amino acids. The ends lost 4 bases at V and 2 bases at J; junction bases unmatched: 9. CDR1 is SGHAT, CDR2 FQNNGV, per germline. CDR3 loop: CASSSRGLASTYEQYF. CDR3 sequence (DNA): TGTGCCAGCAGCTCTCGGGGACTAGCCTCGACCTACGAGCAGTACTTC.

Only a few counts were recorded for this clone. The chain has TRBV21-1 and TRBJ1-2; TRBD1 reflects the table's D call only, with no check against the DNA. TRBV21-1 counts as a pseudogene. The CDR3 length is 22 residues. CDR3 in amino acids: CASSQRPGQGMWAVDQDYGYTF. The CDR3 region has the DNA TGTGCCAGCAGCCAAAGGCCGGGACAGGGGATGTGGGCAGTTGACCAGGACTATGGCTACACCTTC.

The chain uses TRBV27 and TRBJ1-3, with D perhaps matching TRBD1 (5 bases). V lost 6 bases, J lost 4 bases, and 13 bases lay in between. CDR3 length: 14 residues. Germline V gene data show CDR1 as MNHEY and CDR2 as SMNVEV (reference sequence). The CDR3 coding sequence is TGTGCCAGCAGCAGGACGGGACTCGGAAACACCATATATTTT. It encodes CASSRTGLGNTIYF.

The V gene is TRBV5-4, the J gene TRBJ2-7; D is perhaps TRBD1 (7 bases). Germline CDR1 SGHNT, CDR2 YYREEE (reference sequence). V was pared by 4 bases and J by 2 bases, with 13 bases between. This CDR3 contains 14 residues. The CDR3 protein is CASSPGGSPYEQYF. The CDR3 DNA reads as TGTGCCAGCAGCCCAGGGGGGTCACCCTACGAGCAGTACTTC.

This chain links TRBV9 with TRBJ2-3; D may be TRBD2 (6 bases). The V end was cut by 3 bases, the J end by 4 bases, with 12 bases between. This CDR3 has 14 residues. Per the germline V gene, CDR1 is SGDLS and CDR2 is YYNGEE. Here the CDR3 reads CASSDGGWADTQYF. The CDR3 region has the DNA TGTGCCAGCAGCGATGGAGGGTGGGCAGATACGCAGTATTTT.

The rearrangement joins TRBV30 to TRBJ1-3, with D unclear. V was shortened by 1 base and J by 4 bases, with 14 bases between the two germline ends. CDR1 is GTSNPN, CDR2 SVGIG, per germline (reference sequence). The CDR3 covers 15 residues. In DNA form, the CDR3 reads TGTGCCTGGAGTGCCGAATCATCGGGGGGAAACACCATATATTTT. This encodes CAWSAESSGGNTIYF. The variable domain in full, with the rest retrieved from reference TRBV30 and TRBJ1-3, is SQTIHQWPATLVQPVGSPLSLECTVEGTSNPNLYWYRQAAGRGLQLLFYSVGIGQISSEVPQNLSASRPQDRQFILSSKKLLLSDSGFYLCAWSAESSGGNTIYFGEGSWLTVV.

The chain is built from TRBV6-5 and TRBJ2-7, with TRBD2 identical over 7 bases. CDR1 is MNHEY, CDR2 SVGAGI, per germline. This CDR3 contains 14 residues. J lost 6 bases, V lost 6 bases, and 11 bases had no gene match. This CDR3 is CASSPPGLSGEQYF. The CDR3 DNA reads TGTGCCAGCAGCCCCCCGGGACTATCGGGCGAGCAGTACTTC.

The V call is TRBV5-1, the J call TRBJ2-5; TRBD2 matches at 13 bases. This CDR3 is built from 15 residues. V lost 6 bases, J lost 4 bases, and 6 bases stayed unmatched. Germline V lookup: CDR1 SGHRS, CDR2 YFSETQ. The CDR3 protein is CASTGTSGTRETQYF. CDR3 DNA sequence: TGCGCCAGCACCGGGACTAGCGGGACCCGAGAGACCCAGTACTTC.

V is TRBV28 and J is TRBJ1-5, with D possibly TRBD1 on 5 matching bases. The CDR3 length is 17 residues. Germline V gene data show CDR1 as MDHEN and CDR2 as SYDVKM. V shed 7 bases and J shed 2 bases, with 21 bases lying between them. The CDR3 DNA is TGTGCCAGCATATCCCCCGGGACTCCCCCGGGCAATCAGCCCCAGCATTTT. Protein product: CASISPGTPPGNQPQHF.

The V and J genes are TRBV11-2 and TRBJ2-7; a weak D match, TRBD1 (5 bases). Trimming took 2 bases from V and 2 from J, leaving 13 bases between them. Germline loops: CDR1 SGHAT, CDR2 FQNNGV. The CDR3 is 15 residues long. CDR3 sequence: CASSLMAGQTYEQYF. In DNA form, the CDR3 reads TGTGCCAGCAGCTTAATGGCAGGGCAAACCTACGAGCAGTACTTC.

In this sample, this clone turned up once. The chain uses TRBV15 and TRBJ2-5; D possibly corresponds to TRBD1 (7 bases). The CDR3 is 19 amino acids. V lost 5 bases and J 3 bases, leaving 28 bases between the germline ends. Germline CDR1 is LNHNV and CDR2 is YYDKDF (reference sequence). Written as DNA, the CDR3 is TGTGCCACCAGCGCCCGACAGGGTACGGTAGCGGTGGGGGAAGAGACCCAGTACTTC. This sequence encodes CATSARQGTVAVGEETQYF. The variable domain in full, with the rest retrieved from reference TRBV15 and TRBJ2-5, is DAMVIQNPRYQVTQFGKPVTLSCSQTLNHNVMYWYQQKSSQAPKLLFHYYDKDFNNEADTPDNFQSRRPNTSFCFLDIRSPGLGDTAMYLCATSARQGTVAVGEETQYFGPGTRLLVL.

The J gene is TRBJ2-4, the V gene TRBV4-1; 10 bases are shared with TRBD2. Germline loops: CDR1 MGHRA, CDR2 YSYEKL. V gave up 1 base and J gave up 8 bases; unmatched junction bases: 8. This CDR3 region has 16 residues. The CDR3 is CASSQVLAGDWYIQYF. The CDR3 bases are TGCGCCAGCAGCCAAGTCCTAGCGGGAGATTGGTACATTCAGTACTTC.

The chain recombines TRBV5-1 with TRBJ1-6; perhaps TRBD1 as D (5 bases). The CDR3 is 14 amino acids. Trimming left V 0 bases short and J 10 bases short, with 11 bases between. CDR1 and CDR2 from the germline V gene are SGHRS and YFSETQ. CDR3 nucleotide sequence: TGCGCCAGCAGCTTGGGGCAGGGAGGATCACCCCTCCACTTT. This sequence encodes CASSLGQGGSPLHF.

The chain has TRBV2 and TRBJ2-4; D is ambiguous. The ends were cut back, 2 bases at V and 0 bases at J, with 8 bases in the middle. The V gene's germline CDR1 is SNHLY and CDR2 FYNNEI. The CDR3 is made up of 15 amino acids. The CDR3 DNA reads as TGTGCCAGCAGTGAACGACTCGTAGCCAAAAACATTCAGTACTTC. Amino acid sequence: CASSERLVAKNIQYF.